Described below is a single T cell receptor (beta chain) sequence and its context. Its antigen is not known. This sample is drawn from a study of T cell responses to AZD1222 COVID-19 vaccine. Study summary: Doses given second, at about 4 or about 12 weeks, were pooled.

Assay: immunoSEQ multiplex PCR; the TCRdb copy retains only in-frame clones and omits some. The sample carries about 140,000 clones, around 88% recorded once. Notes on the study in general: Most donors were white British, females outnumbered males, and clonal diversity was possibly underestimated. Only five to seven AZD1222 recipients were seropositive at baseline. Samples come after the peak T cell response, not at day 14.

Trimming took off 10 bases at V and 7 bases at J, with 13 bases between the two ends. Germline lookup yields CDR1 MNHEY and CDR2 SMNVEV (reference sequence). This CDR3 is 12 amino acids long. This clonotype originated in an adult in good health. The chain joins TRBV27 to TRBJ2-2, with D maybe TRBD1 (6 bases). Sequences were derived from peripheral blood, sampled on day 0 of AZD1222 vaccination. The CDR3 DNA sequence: TGTGCCACCACAGGGTTAAACGGGGAGCTGTTTTTT. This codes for CATTGLNGELFF.